This TCR beta chain was sequenced in a study of T cell repertoires in cytomegalovirus infection. Via MiXCR, TCRdb re-called the reads, giving one row per CDR3 protein. Of 400,000 to 550,000 distinct CDR3 sequences listed, approximately 10% are singletons. J gave up 0 bases and V 4 bases, and 0 bases lay outside the gene matches. The CDR3 has 14 amino acids. Germline CDR1 reads SGHKS; CDR2 reads YYEKEE (reference sequence). At least ten counts were recorded for this clonotype. The sample comprised PBMCs. J is TRBJ2-1 and V is TRBV5-5, with 8 bases that match TRBD2. This TCR was sampled from a human donor in good health (CMV status not recorded). Some clones in this sample may be carry-over from other donors' samples. CDR3 DNA: TGTGCCAGCAGCGGGACTAGCTCCTACAATGAGCAGTTCTTC. As protein: CASSGTSSYNEQFF.